Below, one T cell receptor (beta chain) is given with its context. The antigen is unknown. The record originates from a study of beta chain features in type 1 diabetes. About the study: Regarding age, gender and cell yields, patients proved similar to healthy donors. Study-wide results and limits: PCR might pick shorter templates more often, in the same way for patients and controls. Type 1 diabetes patients had TCRB CDR3s that were shorter (moderately but significantly so) in all four CD4+ subsets.

All of the isolated RNA was reverse transcribed, so expressed TCRB transcripts were sequenced. Method: immunoSEQ multiplex PCR; TCRdb's copy keeps in-frame clones and lacks some. Of 100,000 to 150,000 clones in the sample, about a sixth were seen once. Germline assignment: CDR1 SQVTM and CDR2 ANQGSEA. The length of the CDR3 is 12 residues. The clonotype was recovered from a young man with type 1 diabetes. The specimen was central memory CD4+ T cells from blood. V gene TRBV29-1 combines with J gene TRBJ2-2; D is undetermined. The CDR3 loop is CSVAENTGELFF. The CDR3 coding sequence is TGCAGTGTAGCCGAGAACACCGGGGAGCTGTTTTTT.